This T cell receptor beta chain came from a study of OX40 agonist ivuxolimab in advanced cancers. Profiling relied on immunoSEQ multiplex PCR, and the TCRdb table lists in-frame clones only, not all of them. In the table there are approximately 45,000 clones, about 88% of which are singletons. On this clone itself: Its specificity is unknown.

The CDR3 has 12 residues. The germline CDR1 and CDR2 sequences are SGHRS and YFSETQ. The ends were cut back, 4 bases at V and 7 bases at J, with 12 bases in the middle. Blood samples were obtained at baseline, cycle 4 day 1, and cycle 7 day 1. Study-wide results and caveats: Blood T cells, both CD4+ and CD8+, expanded clonally by week 6 at 0.1 to 3.0 mg/kg. Nonresponders included some who also had low normalized T-cell clonal expansion.

The chain is built from TRBV5-1 and TRBJ2-7; D is perhaps TRBD2 (6 bases). Here the sequenced sample was CD4+ or CD8+ T cells sorted from blood, taken in a trial of the OX40 agonist ivuxolimab. This TCR came from an adult with an advanced solid tumor such as melanoma, head and neck, liver or kidney cancer. The CDR3 loop is CASSPTAGEQYF. CDR3 bases: TGCGCCAGCAGCCCCACGGCGGGAGAGCAGTACTTC.